This T cell receptor (beta chain) was profiled in a study of cytomegalovirus exposure and HLA in healthy donors. Study observations and caveats: Being productive about 87% or about 30% of the time was typical of most TCR beta V segments in an earlier analysis. TCR beta chain V- and J-gene trimming was linked, in a later analysis, to a missense variant in DCLRE1C. Donors belonging to an Asian-associated ancestry cluster reportedly showed fewer N-insertions in productive TCRs than the approximately 680-donor mean, according to what a later analysis found.

V shed 5 bases and J 6 bases; nucleotides not matched to a gene: 3. The V gene's germline CDR1 is LNHNV and CDR2 YYDKDF (reference sequence). This CDR3 spans 14 amino acids. The PCR contained 60 Vbeta and 13 Jbeta primers. Method: immunoSEQ multiplex PCR; TCRdb's copy keeps in-frame clones and lacks some. The repertoire has around 150,000 clones, nearly 80% of them found once; the top ten carry approximately 2.1%. Details on this clone: Its antigen is unknown.

This clonotype originated in a man between 25 and 39 years old in good health and CMV-seronegative. The sequencing sample was made of PBMCs. V is TRBV15 and J is TRBJ2-1; TRBD1 matches 11 bases. In nucleotides, the CDR3 is TGTGCCACCAGCTCTGGACAGGGGGCCAATGAGCAGTTCTTC. Residues: CATSSGQGANEQFF.